Below, 3 T cell receptor beta chains from the same sample are listed, as sequenced in a study of tumor and adjacent non-tumor tissue in lung cancer. RNA was extracted from bulk tissue without any cell sorting. Distant lung tissue was collected more than 3 cm away from the tumor edge. The library came from three nested PCR rounds adapted from ARM-PCR protocols. One entry per CDR3 protein results from TCRdb running MiXCR on the multiplex PCR reads. The sample shows around 57,000 distinct CDR3 sequences, around 61% of them seen only once. Sequencing input: distant non-tumor lung tissue. These TCRs come from a man between 70 and 80 years old with non-small cell lung cancer.

A note on this clonotype: Germline is not matched at one junction end, which may reflect a read error. This rearrangement joins TRBV11-2 to TRBJ2-7; D unclear. Germline values: CDR1 SGHAT, CDR2 FQNNGV. This CDR3 is 16 amino acids long. Here the CDR3 DNA reads TGTGCCAGCAGCGCAATTACTCAAGGGCTTACCTACGAGCGGTACTTC. It is translated as CASSAITQGLTYERYF.

A word on this clonotype: A junction end diverges from the germline sequence, so it may reflect a read error. V usage is TRBV5-1 and J usage is TRBJ2-1; 7 bases agree with TRBD2. Germline CDR1 reads SGHRS; CDR2 reads YFSETQ. The CDR3 has 15 residues. In DNA, the CDR3 is TGCGCCAGCAACTTGGGCGGGAGCTCCTACAATGAGCAGTCCTTC. It yields the protein CASNLGGSSYNEQSF.

Details on this clonotype: The conserved closing phenylalanine or tryptophan is absent in this CDR3, likely reflecting a read error. The chain recombines TRBV29-1 with TRBJ2-1, with 7 bases matching TRBD2. The CDR3 has 15 amino acids. Germline V gene lookup returns CDR1 SQVTM and CDR2 ANQGSEA. The CDR3 DNA reads as TGCAACGTTCCCTCGGGACTACCTGGGTCCAATGAGCAGTTCTCC. This sequence encodes CNVPSGLPGSNEQFS.